These 18 T cell receptor beta chains were sequenced from one sample in a study of blood T cell repertoires in COVID-19. Libraries were prepared by immunoSEQ multiplex PCR; TCRdb keeps only in-frame clonotypes and omits some of them. The sample records 40,000 to 55,000 clones, about four fifths being singletons. The sequenced material came from peripheral blood. The receptor set was obtained from a human donor in a cohort sampled during active COVID-19.

This clone was counted only a few times. This sequence joins TRBV6-6 and TRBJ1-5; TRBD1 matches at 7 bases. Germline CDR1 is MNHNY and CDR2 is SVGAGI (reference sequence). Trimming removed 4 bases from V and 4 bases from J; junction bases left unmatched: 7. The CDR3 extends over 15 amino acids. CDR3 region: CASSSNRGPNQPQHF. Here the CDR3 DNA reads TGTGCCAGCAGTTCCAACAGGGGCCCGAATCAGCCCCAGCATTTT.

J is TRBJ2-2 and V is TRBV24-1, with TRBD1 as a possible D gene (6 bases). V lost 1 base and J lost 7, with 15 bases in between. Looked up from germline, CDR1 is KGHDR and CDR2 is SFDVKD. The CDR3 consists of 16 residues. Written as DNA, the CDR3 is TGTGCCACCAGTGATTTCTCGGCAGGGGTCGGCGGGGAGCTGTTTTTT. Translating gives CATSDFSAGVGGELFF.

The CDR3 bases are TGTGCCTGGAGTGCCCGGTTTGGCGGGGAGCTGTTTTTT. Translation: CAWSARFGGELFF. V usage is TRBV30 and J usage is TRBJ2-2; D remains unclear. Between the trimmed V and J ends, which lost 1 base and 7 bases, there was a span of 10 bases. This CDR3 spans 13 amino acids. In germline, CDR1 is GTSNPN, CDR2 SVGIG (reference sequence).

This clone came up once. V gene TRBV5-5 combines with J gene TRBJ2-3; a possible D gene is TRBD2 (5 bases). Germline CDR1 and CDR2: SGHKS and YYEKEE (reference sequence). There are 15 residues in the CDR3. V was clipped by 2 bases and J by 0 bases, with 10 bases between them. The CDR3 DNA reads TGTGCCAGCAGCTTAAGGCGGGCTAGCACAGATACGCAGTATTTT. The encoded protein is CASSLRRASTDTQYF.

The CDR3 sequence is CASSETMGQGLNEQYF. The CDR3 DNA reads TGTGCCAGCAGTGAAACAATGGGACAGGGGCTAAACGAGCAGTACTTC. The gene calls are TRBV6-1 and TRBJ2-7, with 10 bases identical to TRBD1. V was clipped by 2 bases and J by 5 bases; unmatched bases: 9. The germline V gene encodes CDR1 MNHNS and CDR2 SASEGT. This CDR3 has 16 residues.

The V and J genes are TRBV6-6 and TRBJ1-4; no definite D call. Germline CDR1 is MNHNY and CDR2 is SVGAGI (reference sequence). This CDR3 comprises 12 residues. Trimming took 8 bases from V and 9 from J, leaving 13 bases between them. This CDR3 reads CASWQDKKKLFF. CDR3 bases: TGTGCCAGCTGGCAAGATAAGAAAAAACTGTTTTTT.

This clone was recorded only once. This chain joins TRBV27 and TRBJ1-4; 8 nucleotides align to TRBD1. V was pared by 3 bases and J by 8 bases, with 8 bases of the junction left unmatched. The germline gives CDR1 MNHEY, CDR2 SMNVEV (reference sequence). The CDR3 covers 15 residues. CDR3 coding DNA: TGTGCCAGCAGTTTGATGGGACAGGCTGGGGAAAAACTGTTTTTT. Residues: CASSLMGQAGEKLFF.

V is TRBV18 and J is TRBJ2-1; the D is unclear. Trimming left V 3 bases short and J 9 bases short, with 15 bases between. In germline, CDR1 is KGHSH, CDR2 LQKENI. The CDR3 length is 14 residues. The CDR3 reads CASSPLAALVEQFF. The CDR3 region has the DNA TGTGCCAGCTCACCGCTGGCGGCCTTGGTTGAGCAGTTCTTC.

This chain joins TRBV27 and TRBJ2-7; D gene ambiguous. V was shortened by 0 bases and J by 6 bases, with 9 bases between the two germline ends. CDR1 and CDR2 from the germline V gene are MNHEY and SMNVEV (reference sequence). The CDR3 spans 13 residues. CDR3 DNA: TGTGCCAGCAGTTTATCCTCCGGGTCCGAGCAGTACTTC. This translates into CASSLSSGSEQYF.

The genes are TRBV5-1 and TRBJ2-2, with D tentatively TRBD2 (6 bases). Between the trimmed V and J ends, which lost 0 bases and 6 bases, there was a span of 12 bases. Germline assignment: CDR1 SGHRS and CDR2 YFSETQ. This CDR3 region has 15 residues. DNA for the CDR3: TGCGCCAGCAGCTTGGCCGGGAGTATCCCCGGGGAGCTGTTTTTT. Amino acids: CASSLAGSIPGELFF.

This chain links TRBV2 with TRBJ1-1; D is possibly TRBD1 (5 bases). Trimming pared 0 bases from V and 6 bases from J, leaving 8 bases between. The CDR3 consists of 13 residues. The germline gives CDR1 SNHLY, CDR2 FYNNEI. The CDR3 sequence: CASSEARGAEAFF. The CDR3 nucleotides are TGTGCCAGCAGTGAAGCGCGGGGCGCTGAAGCTTTCTTT.

The chain is built from TRBV3-1 (or the pseudogene TRBV3-2) and TRBJ2-7; TRBD1 aligns across 7 bases. V lost 1 base and J lost 11; bases outside the gene matches: 8. This CDR3 region has 13 residues. The germline CDR1 and CDR2 sequences are LGHDT and YNNKEL (reference sequence). CDR3 sequence (DNA): TGTGCCAGCAGCCAAGTAGGCTCACAGGGGAAGTACTTC. Translating gives CASSQVGSQGKYF.

V is TRBV29-1 and J is TRBJ2-1; D is uncertain. The germline V gene has CDR1 SQVTM and CDR2 ANQGSEA. V was pared by 5 bases and J by 6 bases, with 5 bases between. This CDR3 has 10 residues. The CDR3 DNA follows: TGCAGCGTTACGGGCAATGAGCAGTTCTTC. Amino acids: CSVTGNEQFF.

The rearrangement uses TRBV2 and TRBJ1-5, with 8 bases fitting TRBD1. The CDR3 totals 13 residues. Germline trimming cut 5 bases from V and 6 bases from J; bases unmatched to any gene: 3. Germline CDR1 and CDR2: SNHLY and FYNNEI. The CDR3 here is CASSTGGGQPQHF. The CDR3 DNA follows: TGTGCCAGCAGTACAGGGGGAGGTCAGCCCCAGCATTTT.

The J gene is TRBJ1-2, the V gene TRBV5-6, with D tentatively TRBD1 (5 bases). Looked up from germline, CDR1 is SGHDT and CDR2 is YYEEEE. CDR3 length: 14 amino acids. Trimming left V 0 bases short and J 2 bases short, with 8 bases between. The CDR3 spells CASSLEGPNYGYTF. CDR3 DNA: TGTGCCAGCAGCTTGGAGGGGCCAAACTATGGCTACACCTTC.

This clone was seen once. The chain combines TRBV2 with TRBJ2-2; 7 bases are a match to TRBD2. The junction had 9 bases not matched to a gene; V was cut back by 8 bases and J by 0 bases. The CDR3 has 16 residues. Germline lookup yields CDR1 SNHLY and CDR2 FYNNEI. CDR3 protein: CASGGRAGSNTGELFF. The CDR3 DNA sequence: TGTGCCAGCGGGGGACGAGCGGGGTCGAACACCGGGGAGCTGTTTTTT. The variable domain in full, with the rest retrieved from reference TRBV2 and TRBJ2-2, is EPEVTQTPSHQVTQMGQEVILRCVPISNHLYFYWYRQILGQKVEFLVSFYNNEISEKSEIFDDQFSVERPDGSNFTLKIRSTKLEDSAMYFCASGGRAGSNTGELFFGEGSRLTVL.

The chain links TRBV6-1 to TRBJ1-2; no clear D. This CDR3 is 15 amino acids long. From germline, CDR1 is MNHNS and CDR2 SASEGT. Trimming cost V 0 bases and J 3 bases, with 11 bases left between them. The DNA of the CDR3 is TGTGCCAGCAGTGAAGCGCAAACGGTGGACTATGGCTACACCTTC. Protein: CASSEAQTVDYGYTF.

About this clone: Other DNA sequences within the sample encode an identical CDR3. V is TRBV6-5 and J is TRBJ1-1; weak D call: TRBD1 (5 bases). The germline V and J ends were trimmed by 7 bases and 0 bases, with 6 bases remaining between them. CDR1 is MNHEY, CDR2 SVGAGI, per germline. This CDR3 contains 12 residues. CDR3 nucleotides: TGTGCCAGCACAGGGTTGAACACTGAAGCTTTCTTT. Translating gives CASTGLNTEAFF.